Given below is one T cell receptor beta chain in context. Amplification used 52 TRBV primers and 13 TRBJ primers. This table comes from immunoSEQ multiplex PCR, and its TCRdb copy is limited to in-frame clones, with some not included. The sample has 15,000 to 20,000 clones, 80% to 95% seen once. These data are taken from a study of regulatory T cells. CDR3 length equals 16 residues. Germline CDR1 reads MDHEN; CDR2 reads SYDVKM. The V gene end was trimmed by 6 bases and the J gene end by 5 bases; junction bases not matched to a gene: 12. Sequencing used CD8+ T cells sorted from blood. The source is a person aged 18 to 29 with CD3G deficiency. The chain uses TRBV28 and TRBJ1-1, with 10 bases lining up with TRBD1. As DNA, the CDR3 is TGTGCCAGCAGATGGGACAGGGGCGGGGGGCGGACTGAAGCTTTCTTT. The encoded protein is CASRWDRGGGRTEAFF.